Described below is a single T cell receptor (beta chain) sequence and its context. In the source study's methods: Amplification of reference gene primers was used by the study to estimate nucleated cell counts. The protocol was immunoSEQ multiplex PCR, while the TCRdb copy is restricted to in-frame clones and leaves out a portion. V and J calls and clone size are given by that table; D and trimming were obtained from the DNA. The table has some 150,000 clones, about nine tenths seen once. The junction had 19 bases not matched to a gene; V was cut back by 4 bases and J by 1 base. The germline gives CDR1 SGHTA, CDR2 FQGTGA. This CDR3 is 20 amino acids long. The data belong to a study of blood T cell repertoires in COVID-19. Study-level information: Sites in the United States, Italy and Spain provided acute and convalescent COVID-19 samples. T cells, B-cell-depleted T cells, or PBMCs supplied cDNA or gDNA.

The gene calls are TRBV7-3 and TRBJ1-2; TRBD1 matches at 9 bases. This clonotype was sampled from a human donor in a cohort sampled during active COVID-19. The source material was peripheral blood. CDR3 loop: CASSSTMDRGGFKFNYGYTF. Here the CDR3 DNA reads TGTGCCAGCAGCTCAACCATGGACAGGGGCGGATTTAAGTTTAACTATGGCTACACCTTC.